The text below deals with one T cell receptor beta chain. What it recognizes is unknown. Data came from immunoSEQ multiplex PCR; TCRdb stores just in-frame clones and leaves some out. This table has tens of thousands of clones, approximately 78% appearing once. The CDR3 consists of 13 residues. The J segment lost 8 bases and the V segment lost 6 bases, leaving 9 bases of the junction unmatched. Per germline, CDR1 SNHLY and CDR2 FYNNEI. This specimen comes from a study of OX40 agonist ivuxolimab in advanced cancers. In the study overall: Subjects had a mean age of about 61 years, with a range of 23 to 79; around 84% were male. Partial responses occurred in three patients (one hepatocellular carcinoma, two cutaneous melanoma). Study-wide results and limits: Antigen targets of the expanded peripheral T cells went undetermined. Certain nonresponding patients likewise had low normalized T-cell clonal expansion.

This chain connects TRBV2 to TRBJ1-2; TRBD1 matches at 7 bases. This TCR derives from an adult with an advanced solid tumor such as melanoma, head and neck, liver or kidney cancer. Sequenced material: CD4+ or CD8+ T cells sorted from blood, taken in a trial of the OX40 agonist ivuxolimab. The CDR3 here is CASSGLTGFGYTF. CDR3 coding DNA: TGTGCCAGCAGCGGGTTGACAGGGTTCGGCTACACCTTC.